The rows below give T cell receptor beta chains drawn from one sample of a study of T-cell reconstitution after alpha-beta-depleted transplantation in children. TCRdb independently ran MiXCR on the PCR reads; one entry per CDR3 protein. The repertoire holds some 300,000 distinct CDR3 sequences, with 6% to 10% as singletons. Specimen: peripheral blood, collected 360 days after TCRalphabeta/CD19-depleted stem cell transplant. The source is a female patient aged 2-15 years who had a stem cell transplant for Fanconi anemia, so the T cells may come from the graft donor. The CDR3 runs from the conserved cysteine through the conserved F or W. D genes are given only for firm matches. The listing skips clone size in some rows; elsewhere it reads once, few, many or a size class.

V gene: TRBV20-1
clone size: many
D gene: TRBD2
J gene: TRBJ2-1
CDR3 protein: CSATFGLAYNEQFF
CDR3 DNA: TGCAGTGCCACCTTTGGACTAGCCTACAATGAGCAGTTCTTC

V gene: TRBV7-2
clone size: few
D gene: .
J gene: TRBJ2-3
CDR3 protein: CASSLEIFTDTQYF
CDR3 DNA: TGTGCCAGCAGCTTAGAAATCTTCACAGATACGCAGTATTTT

V gene: TRBV28
clone size: many
D gene: TRBD2
J gene: TRBJ2-1
CDR3 protein: CASSLWGSGGNEQFF
CDR3 DNA: TGTGCCAGCAGTTTATGGGGAAGCGGGGGCAATGAGCAGTTCTTC

V gene: TRBV10-2
clone size: few
D gene: .
J gene: TRBJ1-5
CDR3 protein: CASSERTAPYQPQHF
CDR3 DNA: TGCGCCAGCAGTGAAAGGACAGCCCCTTATCAGCCCCAGCATTTT

V gene: TRBV6-1
clone size: few
D gene: .
J gene: TRBJ2-6
CDR3 protein: CASRGADSGANVLTF
CDR3 DNA: TGTGCCAGCAGAGGTGCGGACTCTGGGGCCAACGTCCTGACTTTC

V gene: TRBV4-1
clone size: few
D gene: .
J gene: TRBJ2-1
CDR3 protein: CASSQVEGAHNEQFF
CDR3 DNA: TGCGCCAGCAGCCAAGTGGAGGGGGCCCACAATGAGCAGTTCTTC

V gene: TRBV18
clone size: few
D gene: .
J gene: TRBJ2-7
CDR3 protein: CASSQGALSSYEQYF
CDR3 DNA: TGTGCCAGCTCACAGGGAGCCCTGAGTTCCTACGAGCAGTACTTC

V gene: TRBV28
clone size: many
D gene: .
J gene: TRBJ1-3
CDR3 protein: CASITQGAGNTIYF
CDR3 DNA: TGTGCCAGCATTACACAGGGTGCTGGAAACACCATATATTTT

V gene: TRBV5-1
clone size: many
D gene: TRBD1
J gene: TRBJ2-1
CDR3 protein: CASSLGTGESNEQFF
CDR3 DNA: TGCGCCAGCAGCTTGGGGACAGGGGAGTCCAATGAGCAGTTCTTC

V gene: TRBV29-1
clone size: many
D gene: TRBD2
J gene: TRBJ2-1
CDR3 protein: CSVDLGLADYNEQFF
CDR3 DNA: TGCAGCGTTGATCTAGGACTAGCGGATTACAATGAGCAGTTCTTC

V gene: TRBV24-1
clone size: many
D gene: .
J gene: TRBJ2-5
CDR3 protein: CATSDPDRFQETQYF
CDR3 DNA: TGTGCCACCAGTGACCCCGACCGCTTTCAAGAGACCCAGTACTTC

V gene: TRBV4-1
clone size: few
D gene: TRBD1
J gene: TRBJ2-7
CDR3 protein: CASSQDRRTGEVYEQYF
CDR3 DNA: TGCGCCAGCAGCCAAGATCGGAGGACAGGGGAAGTCTACGAGCAGTACTTC

V gene: TRBV4-2
clone size: many
D gene: .
J gene: TRBJ2-6
CDR3 protein: CASSQESPGTGANVLTF
CDR3 DNA: TGTGCCAGCAGCCAAGAGAGTCCAGGGACAGGGGCCAACGTCCTGACTTTC

V gene: TRBV12-3/TRBV12-4
clone size: many
D gene: TRBD1
J gene: TRBJ2-2
CDR3 protein: CASSYSTGAGELFF
CDR3 DNA: TGTGCCAGCAGTTACTCCACAGGGGCCGGGGAGCTGTTTTTT

V gene: TRBV29-1
clone size: many
D gene: .
J gene: TRBJ2-1
CDR3 protein: CSVEKGGDLAYNEQFF
CDR3 DNA: TGCAGCGTTGAAAAAGGCGGGGACTTAGCCTACAATGAGCAGTTCTTC

V gene: TRBV5-6
clone size: many
D gene: .
J gene: TRBJ2-3
CDR3 protein: CASSLLRLRDTDTQYF
CDR3 DNA: TGTGCCAGCAGCTTACTTCGCCTGAGAGACACAGATACGCAGTATTTT

V gene: TRBV4-3
clone size: many
D gene: TRBD2
J gene: TRBJ2-1
CDR3 protein: CASSQETSGGYEQFF
CDR3 DNA: TGCGCCAGCAGCCAAGAGACTAGCGGGGGGTATGAGCAGTTCTTC

V gene: TRBV3-1
clone size: .
D gene: TRBD2
J gene: TRBJ2-3
CDR3 protein: CASSRRGLAGGPKVTQYF
CDR3 DNA: TGTGCCAGCAGCCGACGGGGACTAGCGGGGGGGCCTAAAGTTACGCAGTATTTT

V gene: TRBV29-1
clone size: many
D gene: TRBD1
J gene: TRBJ1-2
CDR3 protein: CSVEDREPGTGGYGYTF
CDR3 DNA: TGCAGCGTTGAAGATCGAGAACCCGGGACAGGGGGTTATGGCTACACCTTC

V gene: TRBV5-1
clone size: many
D gene: .
J gene: TRBJ1-3
CDR3 protein: CASSNPAGNTIYF
CDR3 DNA: TGCGCCAGCAGTAATCCAGCTGGAAACACCATATATTTT

V gene: TRBV28
clone size: few
D gene: .
J gene: TRBJ1-5
CDR3 protein: CASSFSGHPNQPQHF
CDR3 DNA: TGTGCCAGCAGTTTTTCGGGACATCCTAATCAGCCCCAGCATTTT

V gene: TRBV28
clone size: few
D gene: TRBD1
J gene: TRBJ2-4
CDR3 protein: CASSSPTGGSNGIQYF
CDR3 DNA: TGTGCCAGCAGTTCACCAACAGGGGGCTCTAATGGCATTCAGTACTTC

V gene: TRBV29-1
clone size: many
D gene: .
J gene: TRBJ2-5
CDR3 protein: CSVGGAPLETQYF
CDR3 DNA: TGCAGCGTTGGCGGTGCTCCTCTGGAGACCCAGTACTTC

V gene: TRBV4-1
clone size: .
D gene: TRBD1
J gene: TRBJ1-5
CDR3 protein: CASSQPTGDRNQPQHF
CDR3 DNA: TGCGCCAGCAGCCAACCGACAGGGGATCGCAATCAGCCCCAGCATTTT

V gene: TRBV27
clone size: many
D gene: .
J gene: TRBJ2-2
CDR3 protein: CASSFGEELFF
CDR3 DNA: TGTGCCAGCAGTTTTGGTGAGGAGCTGTTTTTT

V gene: TRBV5-6
clone size: few
D gene: .
J gene: TRBJ1-2
CDR3 protein: CASSWWGLGYGYTF
CDR3 DNA: TGTGCCAGCAGCTGGTGGGGGCTTGGGTATGGCTACACCTTC

V gene: TRBV5-8
clone size: .
D gene: TRBD1
J gene: TRBJ1-4
CDR3 protein: CASSAPGQLNEKLFF
CDR3 DNA: TGTGCCAGCAGCGCCCCGGGACAGCTTAATGAAAAACTGTTTTTT

V gene: TRBV4-2
clone size: .
D gene: TRBD1
J gene: TRBJ1-6
CDR3 protein: CASSQAGGDSPLHF
CDR3 DNA: TGTGCCAGCAGCCAAGCAGGGGGCGATTCACCCCTCCACTTT

V gene: TRBV5-1
clone size: .
D gene: TRBD1
J gene: TRBJ2-4
CDR3 protein: CASSWGDRGPNIQYF
CDR3 DNA: TGCGCCAGCAGCTGGGGGGACAGGGGGCCGAACATTCAGTACTTC

V gene: TRBV20-1
clone size: many
D gene: .
J gene: TRBJ2-1
CDR3 protein: CSARDGAAYNEQFF
CDR3 DNA: TGCAGTGCTAGAGATGGAGCGGCTTACAATGAGCAGTTCTTC

V gene: TRBV3-1
clone size: few
D gene: .
J gene: TRBJ1-2
CDR3 protein: CASSQNQAFYGYTF
CDR3 DNA: TGTGCCAGCAGCCAAAACCAGGCCTTCTATGGCTACACCTTC

V gene: TRBV6-2/TRBV6-3
clone size: few
D gene: TRBD2
J gene: TRBJ2-7
CDR3 protein: CASSYSGGDSYEQYF
CDR3 DNA: TGTGCCAGCAGTTACAGCGGGGGGGATTCCTACGAGCAGTACTTC

V gene: TRBV2
clone size: .
D gene: .
J gene: TRBJ2-3
CDR3 protein: CASNGARTDTQYF
CDR3 DNA: TGTGCCAGCAATGGGGCCCGCACAGATACGCAGTATTTT

V gene: TRBV29-1
clone size: many
D gene: .
J gene: TRBJ2-1
CDR3 protein: CSASVYEQFF
CDR3 DNA: TGCAGCGCCTCGGTCTATGAGCAGTTCTTC

V gene: TRBV6-5
clone size: many
D gene: .
J gene: TRBJ1-4
CDR3 protein: CASSYRGGNEKLFF
CDR3 DNA: TGTGCCAGCAGTTACCGAGGGGGTAATGAAAAACTGTTTTTT

V gene: TRBV9
clone size: .
D gene: .
J gene: TRBJ2-5
CDR3 protein: CASSVAMRAKETQYF
CDR3 DNA: TGTGCCAGCAGCGTAGCTATGAGGGCCAAGGAGACCCAGTACTTC

V gene: TRBV5-1
clone size: many
D gene: .
J gene: TRBJ2-2
CDR3 protein: CASSGDAANTGELFF
CDR3 DNA: TGCGCCAGCAGCGGGGACGCGGCGAACACCGGGGAGCTGTTTTTT

V gene: TRBV6-2/TRBV6-3
clone size: few
D gene: TRBD1
J gene: TRBJ2-7
CDR3 protein: CASSGTGKDRNFFEQYF
CDR3 DNA: TGTGCCAGCAGCGGGACAGGGAAAGACCGAAACTTTTTCGAGCAGTACTTC

V gene: TRBV6-2/TRBV6-3
clone size: many
D gene: .
J gene: TRBJ2-5
CDR3 protein: CASSYSPAGETQYF
CDR3 DNA: TGTGCCAGCAGTTACAGCCCGGCGGGAGAGACCCAGTACTTC